This note documents a single TCR beta chain sequence. The data belong to a study of blood T cell repertoires in COVID-19. CDR3 length: 13 residues. Trimming stripped 2 bases from V and 1 base from J, with 6 bases between. CDR1 is SGHRS, CDR2 YFSETQ, per germline. Sequencing was performed with immunoSEQ multiplex PCR; in TCRdb, only in-frame clones are kept and a portion is missing. The sample includes 400,000 to 500,000 clones, about 88% of them seen just once. Sequencing was carried out using PBMCs or T cells enriched from blood (not recorded which). The rearrangement links TRBV5-1 to TRBJ1-1; D ambiguous. The receptor was isolated from a woman aged 18-35 years who had been exposed to COVID-19. The CDR3 nucleotides are TGCGCCAGCAGCTTTAGTACGAACACTGAAGCTTTCTTT. Its protein product is CASSFSTNTEAFF.